The clone carrying this T cell receptor (beta chain) has more than one count but fewer than ten. Its target is unknown. These data are taken from a study of CD8 T cells in ankylosing spondylitis. Study outcomes and limitations: Disease-linked clones reportedly concentrated significantly in matched ankylosing spondylitis synovial fluid. Ankylosing spondylitis blood appeared to carry a characteristic TCR beta motif of under ten highly homologous variants. Certain motif variants had earlier appeared in reactive arthritis synovial fluid and blood.

Library preparation for TCR beta used quantitative 5'-RACE with molecular barcodes. A single record per CDR3 protein comes from TCRdb applying MiXCR to the 5' RACE reads. The sample has about 500,000 distinct CDR3 sequences, about 5.4% seen once. The CDR3 covers 14 residues. V was cut by 1 base and J by 6 bases, with 10 bases left in between. Germline lookup yields CDR1 LNHNV and CDR2 YYDKDF (reference sequence). This clonotype was sampled from a male donor with ankylosing spondylitis. The chain employs TRBV15 and TRBJ2-1, with D possibly matching TRBD2 (7 bases). The sequenced sample was blood, either unsorted or a sorted T cell fraction (not recorded which). Here the CDR3 DNA reads TGTGCCACCAGCAGAGTCGGGGGGCGCAATGAGCAGTTCTTC. Translated: CATSRVGGRNEQFF.